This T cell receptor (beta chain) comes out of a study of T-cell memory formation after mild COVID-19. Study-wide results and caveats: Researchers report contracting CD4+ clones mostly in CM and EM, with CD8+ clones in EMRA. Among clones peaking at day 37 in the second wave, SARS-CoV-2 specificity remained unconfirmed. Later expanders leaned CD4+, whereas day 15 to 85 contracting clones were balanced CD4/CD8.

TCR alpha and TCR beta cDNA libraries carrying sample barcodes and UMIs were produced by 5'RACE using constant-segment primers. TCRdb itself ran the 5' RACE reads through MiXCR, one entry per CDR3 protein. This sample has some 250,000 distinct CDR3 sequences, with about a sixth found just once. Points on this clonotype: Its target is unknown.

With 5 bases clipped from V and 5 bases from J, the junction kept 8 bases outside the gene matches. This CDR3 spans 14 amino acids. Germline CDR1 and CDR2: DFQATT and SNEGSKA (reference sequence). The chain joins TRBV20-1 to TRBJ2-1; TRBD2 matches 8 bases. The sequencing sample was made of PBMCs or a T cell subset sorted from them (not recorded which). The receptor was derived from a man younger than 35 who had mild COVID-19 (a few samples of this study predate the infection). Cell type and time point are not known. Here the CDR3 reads CSAGKAGAHNEQFF. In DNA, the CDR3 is TGCAGTGCTGGGAAAGCGGGGGCCCACAATGAGCAGTTCTTC.